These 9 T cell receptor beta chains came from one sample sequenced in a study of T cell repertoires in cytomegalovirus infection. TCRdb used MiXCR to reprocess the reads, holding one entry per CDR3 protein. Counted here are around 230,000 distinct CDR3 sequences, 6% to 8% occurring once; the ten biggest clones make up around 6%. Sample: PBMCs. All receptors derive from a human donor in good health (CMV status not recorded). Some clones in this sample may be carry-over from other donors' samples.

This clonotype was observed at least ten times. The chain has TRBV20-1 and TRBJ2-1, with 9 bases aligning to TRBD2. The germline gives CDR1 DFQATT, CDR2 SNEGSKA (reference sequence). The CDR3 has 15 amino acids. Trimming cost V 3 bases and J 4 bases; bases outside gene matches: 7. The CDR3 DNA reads TGCAGTGCTAGTAGTAGCGGGGGACGATACAATGAGCAGTTCTTC. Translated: CSASSSGGRYNEQFF.

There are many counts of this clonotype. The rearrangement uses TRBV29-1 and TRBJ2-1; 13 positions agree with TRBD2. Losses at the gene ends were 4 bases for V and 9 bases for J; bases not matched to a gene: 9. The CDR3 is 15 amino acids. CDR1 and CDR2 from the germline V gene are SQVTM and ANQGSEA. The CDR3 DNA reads TGCAGCGTTGGACTAGCGGGGGGCCCCGTAGGTGAGCAGTTCTTC. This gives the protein CSVGLAGGPVGEQFF.

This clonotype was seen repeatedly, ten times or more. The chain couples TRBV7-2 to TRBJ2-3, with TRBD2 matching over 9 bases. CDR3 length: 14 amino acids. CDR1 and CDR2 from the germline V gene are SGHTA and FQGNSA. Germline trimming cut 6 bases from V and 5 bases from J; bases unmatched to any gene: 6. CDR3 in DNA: TGTGCCAGCAGTCGCGGGGGGGACAAAGATACGCAGTATTTT. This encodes CASSRGGDKDTQYF.

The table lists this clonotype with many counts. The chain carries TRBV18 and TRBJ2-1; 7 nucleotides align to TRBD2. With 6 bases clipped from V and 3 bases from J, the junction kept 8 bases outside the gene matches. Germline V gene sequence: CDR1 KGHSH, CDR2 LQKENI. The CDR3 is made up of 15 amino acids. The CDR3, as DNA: TGTGCCAGCTCGCCAACAAGCGGGGACTACAATGAGCAGTTCTTC. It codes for CASSPTSGDYNEQFF. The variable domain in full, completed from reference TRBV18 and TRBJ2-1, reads NAGVMQNPRHLVRRRGQEARLRCSPMKGHSHVYWYRQLPEEGLKFMVYLQKENIIDESGMPKERFSAEFPKEGPSILRIQQVVRGDSAAYFCASSPTSGDYNEQFFGPGTRLTVL.

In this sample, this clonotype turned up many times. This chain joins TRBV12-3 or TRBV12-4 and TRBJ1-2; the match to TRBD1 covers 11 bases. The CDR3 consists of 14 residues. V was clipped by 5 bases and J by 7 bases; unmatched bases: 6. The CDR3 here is CASSIGQGAGGYTF. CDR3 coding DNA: TGTGCCAGCAGTATAGGACAGGGGGCAGGTGGCTACACCTTC.

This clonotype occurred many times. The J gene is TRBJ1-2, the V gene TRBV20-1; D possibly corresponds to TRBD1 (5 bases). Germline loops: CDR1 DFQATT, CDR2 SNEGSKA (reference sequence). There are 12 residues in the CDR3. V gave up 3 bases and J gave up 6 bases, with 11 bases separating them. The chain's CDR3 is CSARGGDHGYTF. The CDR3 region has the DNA TGCAGTGCTAGGGGAGGGGATCATGGCTACACCTTC.

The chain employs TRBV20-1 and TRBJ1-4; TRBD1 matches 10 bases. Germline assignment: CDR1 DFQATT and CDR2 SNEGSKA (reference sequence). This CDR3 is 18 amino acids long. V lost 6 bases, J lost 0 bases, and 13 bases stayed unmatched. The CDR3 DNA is TGCAGTGCCCAATCACTGGGACAGGGGACTTCAACTAATGAAAAACTGTTTTTT. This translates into CSAQSLGQGTSTNEKLFF.

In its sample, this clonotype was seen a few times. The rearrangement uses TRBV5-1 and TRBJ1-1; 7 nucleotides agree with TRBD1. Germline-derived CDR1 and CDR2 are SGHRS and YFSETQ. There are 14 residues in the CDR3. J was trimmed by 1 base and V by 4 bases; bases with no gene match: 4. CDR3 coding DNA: TGCGCCAGCAGCACGGGACAGAAGAACACTGAAGCTTTCTTT. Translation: CASSTGQKNTEAFF. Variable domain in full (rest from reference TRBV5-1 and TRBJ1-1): KAGVTQTPRYLIKTRGQQVTLSCSPISGHRSVSWYQQTPGQGLQFLFEYFSETQRNKGNFPGRFSGRQFSNSRSEMNVSTLELGDSALYLCASSTGQKNTEAFFGQGTRLTVV.

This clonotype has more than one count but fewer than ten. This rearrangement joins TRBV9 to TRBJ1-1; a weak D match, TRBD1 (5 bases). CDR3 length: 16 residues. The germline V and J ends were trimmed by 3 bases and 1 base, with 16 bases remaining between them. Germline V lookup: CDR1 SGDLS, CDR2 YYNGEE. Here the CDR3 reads CASSAGRGLGNTEAFF. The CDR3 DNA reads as TGTGCCAGCAGCGCAGGACGGGGGTTAGGGAACACTGAAGCTTTCTTT.